The entry that follows covers one T cell receptor (beta chain) sequence. The CDR3 is 14 residues long. Germline V gene sequence: CDR1 KGHDR, CDR2 SFDVKD. Trimming removed 6 bases from V and 5 bases from J; junction bases left unmatched: 5. In the authors' workflow: Reference gene primers were amplified, and this amplification served to estimate nucleated cell counts. Using immunoSEQ multiplex PCR, the repertoire was profiled, and TCRdb retains in-frame clones only, with some absent. For V, J and clone size, that table is used; D and trimming come from the DNA. The sample holds about 150,000 clones, 85% to 90% seen once. This specimen comes from a study of blood T cell repertoires in COVID-19. Looking at the study overall: From the United States, Italy and Spain came samples of acute and convalescent COVID-19. PBMCs, B-cell-depleted T cells, or T cells provided the cDNA or gDNA that made up the material.

While infection was still active, Seattle patients were enrolled and then followed longitudinally. The J gene is TRBJ2-1, the V gene TRBV24-1, with 8 bases identical to TRBD2. The sequenced material came from peripheral blood. The sequence came from a man between 60 and 75 years old with COVID-19, enrolled during active disease. The CDR3 loop reads CATSRVAGNNEQFF. Written as DNA, the CDR3 is TGTGCCACCAGTAGGGTAGCGGGGAACAATGAGCAGTTCTTC.